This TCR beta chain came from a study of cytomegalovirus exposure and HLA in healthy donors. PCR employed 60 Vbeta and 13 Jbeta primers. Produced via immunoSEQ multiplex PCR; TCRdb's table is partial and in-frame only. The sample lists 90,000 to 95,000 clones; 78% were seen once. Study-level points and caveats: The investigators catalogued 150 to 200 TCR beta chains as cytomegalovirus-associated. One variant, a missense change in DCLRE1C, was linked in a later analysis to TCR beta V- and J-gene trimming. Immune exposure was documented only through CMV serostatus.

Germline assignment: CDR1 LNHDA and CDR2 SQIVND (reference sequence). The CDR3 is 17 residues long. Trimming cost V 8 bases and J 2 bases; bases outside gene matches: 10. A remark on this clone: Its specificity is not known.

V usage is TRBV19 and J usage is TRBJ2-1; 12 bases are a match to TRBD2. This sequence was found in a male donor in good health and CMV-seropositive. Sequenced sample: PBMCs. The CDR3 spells CASSARTSGEPYNEQFF. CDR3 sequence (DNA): TGTGCCAGTTCAGCCCGGACTAGCGGGGAGCCCTACAATGAGCAGTTCTTC.